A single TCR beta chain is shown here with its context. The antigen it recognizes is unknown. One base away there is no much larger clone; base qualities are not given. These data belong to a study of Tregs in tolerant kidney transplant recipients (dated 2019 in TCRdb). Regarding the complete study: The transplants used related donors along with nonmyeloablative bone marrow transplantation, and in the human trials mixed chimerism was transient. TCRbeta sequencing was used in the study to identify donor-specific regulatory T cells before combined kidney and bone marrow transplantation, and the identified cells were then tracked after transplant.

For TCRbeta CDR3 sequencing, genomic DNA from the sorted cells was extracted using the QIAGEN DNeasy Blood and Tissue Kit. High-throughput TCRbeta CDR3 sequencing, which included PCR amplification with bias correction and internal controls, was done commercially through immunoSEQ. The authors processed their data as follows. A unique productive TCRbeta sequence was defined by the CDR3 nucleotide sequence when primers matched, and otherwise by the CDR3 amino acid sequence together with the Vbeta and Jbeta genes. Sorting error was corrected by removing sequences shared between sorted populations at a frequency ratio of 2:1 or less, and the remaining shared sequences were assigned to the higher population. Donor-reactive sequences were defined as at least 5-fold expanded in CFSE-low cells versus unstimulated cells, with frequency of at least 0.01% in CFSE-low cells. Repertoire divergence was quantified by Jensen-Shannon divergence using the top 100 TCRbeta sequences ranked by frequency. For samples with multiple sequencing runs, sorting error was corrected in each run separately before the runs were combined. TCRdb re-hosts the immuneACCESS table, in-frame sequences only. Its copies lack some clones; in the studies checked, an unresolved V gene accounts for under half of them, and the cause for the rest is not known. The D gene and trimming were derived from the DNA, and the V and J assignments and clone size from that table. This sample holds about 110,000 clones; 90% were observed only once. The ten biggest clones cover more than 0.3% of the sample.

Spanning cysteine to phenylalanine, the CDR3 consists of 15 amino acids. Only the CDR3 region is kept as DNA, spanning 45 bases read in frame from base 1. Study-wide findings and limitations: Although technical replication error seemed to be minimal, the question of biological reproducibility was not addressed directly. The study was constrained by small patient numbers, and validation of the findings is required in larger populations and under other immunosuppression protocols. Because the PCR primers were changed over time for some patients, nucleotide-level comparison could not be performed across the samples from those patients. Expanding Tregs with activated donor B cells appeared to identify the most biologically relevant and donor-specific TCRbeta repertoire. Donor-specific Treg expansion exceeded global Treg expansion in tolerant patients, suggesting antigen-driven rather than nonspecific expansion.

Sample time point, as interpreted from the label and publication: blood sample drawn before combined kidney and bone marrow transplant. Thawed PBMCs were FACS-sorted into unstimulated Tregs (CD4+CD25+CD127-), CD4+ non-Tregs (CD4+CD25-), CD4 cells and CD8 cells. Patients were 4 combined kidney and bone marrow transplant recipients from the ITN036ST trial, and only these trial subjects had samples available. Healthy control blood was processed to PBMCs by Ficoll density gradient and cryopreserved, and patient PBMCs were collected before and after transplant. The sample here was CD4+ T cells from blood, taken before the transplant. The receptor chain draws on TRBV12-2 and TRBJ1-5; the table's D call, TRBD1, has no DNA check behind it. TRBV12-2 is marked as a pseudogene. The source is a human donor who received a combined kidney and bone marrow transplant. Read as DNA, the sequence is TGTGCAAGTCGCTTTAAAGGGGTTTGCAATCAGCCCCAGCATTTT. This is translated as CASRFKGVCNQPQHF.